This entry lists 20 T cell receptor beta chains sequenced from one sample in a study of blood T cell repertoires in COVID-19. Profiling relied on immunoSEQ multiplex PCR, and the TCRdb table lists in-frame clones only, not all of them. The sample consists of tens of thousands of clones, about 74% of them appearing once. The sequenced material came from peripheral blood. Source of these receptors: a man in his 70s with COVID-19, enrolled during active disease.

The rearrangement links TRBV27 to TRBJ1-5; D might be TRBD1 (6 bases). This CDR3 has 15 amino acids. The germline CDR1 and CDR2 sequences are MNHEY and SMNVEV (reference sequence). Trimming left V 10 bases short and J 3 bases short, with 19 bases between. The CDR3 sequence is CATSREGGSNQPQHF. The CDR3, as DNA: TGTGCCACCTCACGAGAGGGGGGGTCCAATCAGCCCCAGCATTTT.

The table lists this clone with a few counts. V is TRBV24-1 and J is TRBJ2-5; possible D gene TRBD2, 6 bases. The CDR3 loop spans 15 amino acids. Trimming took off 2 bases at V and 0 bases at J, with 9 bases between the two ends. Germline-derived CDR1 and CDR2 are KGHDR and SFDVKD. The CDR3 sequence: CATSDSLAYQETQYF. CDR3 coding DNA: TGTGCCACCAGTGATTCCCTAGCGTACCAAGAGACCCAGTACTTC.

The CDR3 is CASSWTSGRRSSYNEQFF. The CDR3 nucleotides are TGTGCCAGCAGTTGGACTAGCGGGAGACGGAGCTCCTACAATGAGCAGTTCTTC. The V gene is TRBV6-2 or TRBV6-3, the J gene TRBJ2-1, with 13 bases matching TRBD2. With 4 bases clipped from V and 0 bases from J, the junction kept 6 bases outside the gene matches. The CDR3 consists of 18 residues. CDR1 is MNHEY and CDR2 is SVGEGT in the germline V gene.

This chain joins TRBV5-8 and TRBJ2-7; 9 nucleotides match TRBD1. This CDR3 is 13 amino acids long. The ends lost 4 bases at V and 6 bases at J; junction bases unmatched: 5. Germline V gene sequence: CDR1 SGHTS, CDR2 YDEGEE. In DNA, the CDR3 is TGTGCCAGCAGCCTACAGGGGGCTCGCGAGCAGTACTTC. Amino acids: CASSLQGAREQYF.

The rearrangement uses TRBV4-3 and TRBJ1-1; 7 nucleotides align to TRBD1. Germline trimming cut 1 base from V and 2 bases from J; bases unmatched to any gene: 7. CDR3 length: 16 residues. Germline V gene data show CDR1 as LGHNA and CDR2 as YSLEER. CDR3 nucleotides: TGCGCCAGCAGCCAAGCCCATCGACAGGGTAACACTGAAGCTTTCTTT. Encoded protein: CASSQAHRQGNTEAFF.

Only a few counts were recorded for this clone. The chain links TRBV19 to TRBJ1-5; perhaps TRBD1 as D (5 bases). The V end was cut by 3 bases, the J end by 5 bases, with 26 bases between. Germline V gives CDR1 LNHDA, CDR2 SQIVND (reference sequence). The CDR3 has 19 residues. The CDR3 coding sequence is TGTGCCAGTAGTATTTTTCCCCCGGCCCGCAGGGAATTTCATCAGCCCCAGCATTTT. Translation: CASSIFPPARREFHQPQHF.

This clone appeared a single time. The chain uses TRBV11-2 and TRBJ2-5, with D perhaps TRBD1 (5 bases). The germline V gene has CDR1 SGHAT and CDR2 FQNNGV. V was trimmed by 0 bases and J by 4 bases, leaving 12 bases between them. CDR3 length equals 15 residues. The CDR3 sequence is CASSLDRWQGETQYF. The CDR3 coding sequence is TGTGCCAGCAGCTTAGATCGTTGGCAGGGAGAGACCCAGTACTTC.

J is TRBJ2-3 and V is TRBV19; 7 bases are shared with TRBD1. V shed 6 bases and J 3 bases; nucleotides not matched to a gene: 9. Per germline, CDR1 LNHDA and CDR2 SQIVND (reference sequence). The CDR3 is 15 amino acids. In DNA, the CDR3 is TGTGCCAGTAGCGCTAGACAGGGCTGGACAGATACGCAGTATTTT. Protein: CASSARQGWTDTQYF.

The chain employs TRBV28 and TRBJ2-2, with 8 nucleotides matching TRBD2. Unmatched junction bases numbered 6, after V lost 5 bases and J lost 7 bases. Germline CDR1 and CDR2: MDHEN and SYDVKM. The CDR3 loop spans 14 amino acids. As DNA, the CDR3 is TGTGCCAGCAGTCCCGGGACTAGGAACGGGGAGCTGTTTTTT. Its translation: CASSPGTRNGELFF.

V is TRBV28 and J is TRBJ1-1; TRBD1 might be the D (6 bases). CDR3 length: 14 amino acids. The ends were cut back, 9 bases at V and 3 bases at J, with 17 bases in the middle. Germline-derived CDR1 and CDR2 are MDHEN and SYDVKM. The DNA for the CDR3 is TGTGCCAGGGGGGCCGTGGGGGCCGACACTGAAGCTTTCTTT. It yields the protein CARGAVGADTEAFF. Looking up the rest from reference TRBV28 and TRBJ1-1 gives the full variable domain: DVKVTQSSRYLVKRTGEKVFLECVQDMDHENMFWYRQDPGLGLRLIYFSYDVKMKEKGDIPEGYSVSREKKERFSLILESASTNQTSMYLCARGAVGADTEAFFGQGTRLTVV.

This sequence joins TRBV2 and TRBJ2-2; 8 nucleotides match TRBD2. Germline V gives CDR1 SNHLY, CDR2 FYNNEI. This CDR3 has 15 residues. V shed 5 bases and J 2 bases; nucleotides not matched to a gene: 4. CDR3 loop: CASSPTSGNTGELFF. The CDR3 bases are TGTGCCAGCAGTCCAACTAGCGGCAACACCGGGGAGCTGTTTTTT.

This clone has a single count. The CDR3 region is CASTRPGRAGELFF. The CDR3 region has the DNA TGTGCCAGTACGCGCCCCGGGAGGGCCGGGGAGCTGTTTTTT. The J gene is TRBJ2-2, the V gene TRBV19, with 8 bases fitting TRBD2. From germline, CDR1 is LNHDA and CDR2 SQIVND (reference sequence). This CDR3 contains 14 residues. V trimming: 7 bases; J trimming: 6 bases; junction bases outside the gene matches: 7.

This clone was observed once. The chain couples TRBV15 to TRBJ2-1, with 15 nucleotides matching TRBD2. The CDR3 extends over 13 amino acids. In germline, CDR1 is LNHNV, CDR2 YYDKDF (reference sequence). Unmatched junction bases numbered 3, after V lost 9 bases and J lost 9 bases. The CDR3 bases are TGTGCCACGAGGGGACTAGCGGGAGGTGAGCAGTTCTTC. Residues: CATRGLAGGEQFF.

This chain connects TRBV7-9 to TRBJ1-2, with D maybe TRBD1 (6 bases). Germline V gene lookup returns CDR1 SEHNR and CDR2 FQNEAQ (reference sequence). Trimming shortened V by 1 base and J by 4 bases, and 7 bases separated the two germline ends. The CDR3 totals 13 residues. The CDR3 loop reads CASSLGTAYGYTF. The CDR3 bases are TGTGCCAGCAGCTTAGGGACAGCCTATGGCTACACCTTC.

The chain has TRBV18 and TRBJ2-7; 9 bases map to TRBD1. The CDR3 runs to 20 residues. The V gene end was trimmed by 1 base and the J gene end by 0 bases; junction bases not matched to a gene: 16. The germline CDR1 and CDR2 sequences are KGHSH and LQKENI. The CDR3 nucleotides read TGTGCCAGCTCACCACGGTCCGCCGGGACAGGGCCGCTGAGCTCCTACGAGCAGTACTTC. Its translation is CASSPRSAGTGPLSSYEQYF.

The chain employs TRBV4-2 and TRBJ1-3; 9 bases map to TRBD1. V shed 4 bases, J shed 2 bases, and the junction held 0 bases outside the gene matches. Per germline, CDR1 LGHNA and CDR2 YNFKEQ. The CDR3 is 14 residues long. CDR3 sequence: CASSRTGAGNTIYF. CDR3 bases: TGTGCCAGCAGCCGGACAGGGGCTGGAAACACCATATATTTT.

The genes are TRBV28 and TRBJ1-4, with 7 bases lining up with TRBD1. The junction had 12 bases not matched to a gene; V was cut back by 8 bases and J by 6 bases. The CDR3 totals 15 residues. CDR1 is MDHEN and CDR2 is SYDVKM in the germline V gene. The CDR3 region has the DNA TGTGCCAGCTCTACCACCGGAGGGGGCTATGAAAAACTGTTTTTT. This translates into CASSTTGGGYEKLFF.

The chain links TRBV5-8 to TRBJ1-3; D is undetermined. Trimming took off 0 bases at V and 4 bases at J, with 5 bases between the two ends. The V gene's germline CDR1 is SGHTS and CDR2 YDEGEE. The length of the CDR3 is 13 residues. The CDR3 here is CASSLGRGNTIYF. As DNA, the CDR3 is TGTGCCAGCAGCTTGGGCCGGGGAAACACCATATATTTT. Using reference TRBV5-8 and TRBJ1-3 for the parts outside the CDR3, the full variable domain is EAGVTQSPTHLIKTRGQQATLRCSPISGHTSVYWYQQALGLGLQFLLWYDEGEERNRGNFPPRFSGRQFPNYSSELNVNALELEDSALYLCASSLGRGNTIYFGEGSWLTVV.

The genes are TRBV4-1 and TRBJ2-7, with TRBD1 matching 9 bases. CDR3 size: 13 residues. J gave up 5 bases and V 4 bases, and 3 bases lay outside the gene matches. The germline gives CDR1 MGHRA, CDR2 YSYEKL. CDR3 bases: TGCGCCAGCAGCCGGGGACAGGGCGACGAGCAGTACTTC. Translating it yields CASSRGQGDEQYF.

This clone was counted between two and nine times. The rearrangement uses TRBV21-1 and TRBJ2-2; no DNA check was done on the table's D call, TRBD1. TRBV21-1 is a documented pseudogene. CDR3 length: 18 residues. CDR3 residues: CASSKGDRAGKNTGELFF. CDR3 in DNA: TGTGCCAGCAGCAAAGGTGATAGAGCAGGGAAAAACACCGGGGAGCTGTTTTTT.